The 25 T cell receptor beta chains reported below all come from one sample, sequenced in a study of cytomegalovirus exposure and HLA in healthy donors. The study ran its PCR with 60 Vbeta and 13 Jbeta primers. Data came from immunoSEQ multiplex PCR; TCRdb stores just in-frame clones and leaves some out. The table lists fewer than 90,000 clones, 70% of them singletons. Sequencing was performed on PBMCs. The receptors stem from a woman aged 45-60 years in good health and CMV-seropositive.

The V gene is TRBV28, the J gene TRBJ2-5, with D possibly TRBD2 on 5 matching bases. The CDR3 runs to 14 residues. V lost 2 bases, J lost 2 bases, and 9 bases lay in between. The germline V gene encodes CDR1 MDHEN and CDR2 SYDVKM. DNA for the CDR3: TGTGCCAGCAGTTTAGTAGCGCAACAAGAGACCCAGTACTTC. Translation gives CASSLVAQQETQYF.

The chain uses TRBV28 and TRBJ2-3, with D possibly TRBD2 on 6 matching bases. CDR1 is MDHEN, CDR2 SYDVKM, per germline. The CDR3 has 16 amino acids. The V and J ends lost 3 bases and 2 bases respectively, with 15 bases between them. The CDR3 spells CASSLGTGGNTDTQYF. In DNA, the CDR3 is TGTGCCAGCAGTTTGGGGACTGGGGGGAACACAGATACGCAGTATTTT.

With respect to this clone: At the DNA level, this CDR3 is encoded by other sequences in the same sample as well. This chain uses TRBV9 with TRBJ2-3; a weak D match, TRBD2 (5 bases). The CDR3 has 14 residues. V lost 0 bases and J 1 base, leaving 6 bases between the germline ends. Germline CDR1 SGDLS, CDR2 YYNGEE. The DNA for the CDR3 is TGTGCCAGCAGCGTAGTCGGGGGCACAGATACGCAGTATTTT. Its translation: CASSVVGGTDTQYF.

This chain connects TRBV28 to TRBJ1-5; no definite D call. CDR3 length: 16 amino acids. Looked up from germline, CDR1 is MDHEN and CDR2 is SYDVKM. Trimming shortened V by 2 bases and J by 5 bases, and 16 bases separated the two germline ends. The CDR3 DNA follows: TGTGCCAGCAGTTTAAGTCAGGTAGTTTGGGATCAGCCCCAGCATTTT. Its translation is CASSLSQVVWDQPQHF.

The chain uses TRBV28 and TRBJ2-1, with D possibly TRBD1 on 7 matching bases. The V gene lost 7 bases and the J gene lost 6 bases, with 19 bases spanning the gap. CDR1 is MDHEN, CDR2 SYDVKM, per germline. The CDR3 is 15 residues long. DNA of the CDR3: TGTGCCAGCAACGAATGGGGGGACAGCTCCAATGAGCAGTTCTTC. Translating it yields CASNEWGDSSNEQFF.

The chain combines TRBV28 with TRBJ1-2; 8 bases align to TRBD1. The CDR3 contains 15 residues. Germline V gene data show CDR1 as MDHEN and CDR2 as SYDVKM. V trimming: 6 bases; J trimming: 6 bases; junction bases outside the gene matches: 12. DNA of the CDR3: TGTGCCAGCAGAGGACAGGGCTCAGGTTTTGATGGCTACACCTTC. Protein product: CASRGQGSGFDGYTF.

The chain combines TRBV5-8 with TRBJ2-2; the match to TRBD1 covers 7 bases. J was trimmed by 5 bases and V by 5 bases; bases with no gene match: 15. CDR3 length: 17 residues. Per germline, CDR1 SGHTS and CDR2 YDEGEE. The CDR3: CASSMTPRQGRTGELFF. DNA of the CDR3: TGTGCCAGCAGTATGACACCGAGACAGGGTAGGACCGGGGAGCTGTTTTTT. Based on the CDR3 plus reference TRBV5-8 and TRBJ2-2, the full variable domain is EAGVTQSPTHLIKTRGQQATLRCSPISGHTSVYWYQQALGLGLQFLLWYDEGEERNRGNFPPRFSGRQFPNYSSELNVNALELEDSALYLCASSMTPRQGRTGELFFGEGSRLTVL.

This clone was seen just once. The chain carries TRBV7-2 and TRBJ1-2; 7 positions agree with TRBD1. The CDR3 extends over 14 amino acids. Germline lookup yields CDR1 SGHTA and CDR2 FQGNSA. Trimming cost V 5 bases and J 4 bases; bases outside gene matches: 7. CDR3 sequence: CASSRTGDLYGYTF. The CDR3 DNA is TGTGCCAGCAGCCGAACAGGGGATCTCTATGGCTACACCTTC.

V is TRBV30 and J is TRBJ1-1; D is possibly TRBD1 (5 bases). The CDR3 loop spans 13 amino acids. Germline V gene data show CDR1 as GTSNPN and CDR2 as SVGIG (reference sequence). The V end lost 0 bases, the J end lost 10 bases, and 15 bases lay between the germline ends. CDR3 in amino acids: CAWSVLQGRVAFF. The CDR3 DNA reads TGTGCCTGGAGTGTGTTGCAGGGAAGGGTAGCTTTCTTT.

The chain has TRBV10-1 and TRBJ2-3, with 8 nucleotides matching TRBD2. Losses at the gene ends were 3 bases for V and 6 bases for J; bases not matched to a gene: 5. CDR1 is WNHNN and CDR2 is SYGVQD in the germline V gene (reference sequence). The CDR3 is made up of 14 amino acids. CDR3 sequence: CASSDGTRSDTQYF. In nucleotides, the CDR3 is TGCGCCAGCAGTGACGGGACTAGAAGTGATACGCAGTATTTT.

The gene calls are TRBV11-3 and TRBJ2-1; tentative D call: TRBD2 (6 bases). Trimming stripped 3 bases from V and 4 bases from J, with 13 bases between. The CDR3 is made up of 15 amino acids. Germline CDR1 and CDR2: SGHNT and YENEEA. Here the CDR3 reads CASSFMAGSYNEQFF. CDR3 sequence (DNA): TGTGCCAGCAGCTTCATGGCCGGGAGTTACAATGAGCAGTTCTTC.

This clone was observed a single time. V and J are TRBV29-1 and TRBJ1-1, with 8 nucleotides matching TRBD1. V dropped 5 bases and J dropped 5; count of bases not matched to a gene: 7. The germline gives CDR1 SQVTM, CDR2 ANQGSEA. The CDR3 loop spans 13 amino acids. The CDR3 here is CSVSDRGGTEAFF. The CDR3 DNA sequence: TGCAGCGTTTCCGACAGGGGTGGTACTGAAGCTTTCTTT.

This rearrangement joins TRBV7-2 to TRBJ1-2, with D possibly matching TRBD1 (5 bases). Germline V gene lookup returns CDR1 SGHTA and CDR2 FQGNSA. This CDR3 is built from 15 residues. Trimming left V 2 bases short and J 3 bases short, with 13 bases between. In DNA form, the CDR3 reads TGTGCCAGCAGCTTAACGGGTGGGGCTTACTATGGCTACACCTTC. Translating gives CASSLTGGAYYGYTF.

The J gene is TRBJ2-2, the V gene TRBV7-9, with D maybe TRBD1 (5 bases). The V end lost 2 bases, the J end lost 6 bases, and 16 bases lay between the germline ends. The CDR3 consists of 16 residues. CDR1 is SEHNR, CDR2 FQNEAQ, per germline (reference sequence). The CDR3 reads CASSLQAGSVAGELFF. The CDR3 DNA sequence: TGTGCCAGCAGCTTACAGGCAGGGTCCGTCGCCGGGGAGCTGTTTTTT.

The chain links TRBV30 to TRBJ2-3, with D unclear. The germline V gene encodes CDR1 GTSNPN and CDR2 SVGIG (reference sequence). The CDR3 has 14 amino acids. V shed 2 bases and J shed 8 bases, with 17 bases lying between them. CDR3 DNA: TGTGCCTGGAGTCAGAATTCGGCCGGCGGTACGCAGTATTTT. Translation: CAWSQNSAGGTQYF. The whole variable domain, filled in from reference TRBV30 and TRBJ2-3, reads SQTIHQWPATLVQPVGSPLSLECTVEGTSNPNLYWYRQAAGRGLQLLFYSVGIGQISSEVPQNLSASRPQDRQFILSSKKLLLSDSGFYLCAWSQNSAGGTQYFGPGTRLTVL.

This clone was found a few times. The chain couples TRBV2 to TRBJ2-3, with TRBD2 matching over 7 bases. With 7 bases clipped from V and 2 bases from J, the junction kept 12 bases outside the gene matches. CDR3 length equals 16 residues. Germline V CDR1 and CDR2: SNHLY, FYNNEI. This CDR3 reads CASIGLGLTNTDTQYF. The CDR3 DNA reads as TGTGCCAGCATAGGTTTGGGACTAACCAACACAGATACGCAGTATTTT.

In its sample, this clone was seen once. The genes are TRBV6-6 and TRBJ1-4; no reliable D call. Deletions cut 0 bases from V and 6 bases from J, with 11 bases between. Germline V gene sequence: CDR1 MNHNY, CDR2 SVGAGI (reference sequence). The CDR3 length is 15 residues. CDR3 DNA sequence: TGTGCCAGCAGTTACTCGAGGCAGTTAGATGAAAAACTGTTTTTT. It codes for CASSYSRQLDEKLFF.

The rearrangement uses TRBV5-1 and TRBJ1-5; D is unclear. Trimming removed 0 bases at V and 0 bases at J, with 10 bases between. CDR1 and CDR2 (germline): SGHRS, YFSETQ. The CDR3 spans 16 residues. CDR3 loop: CASSLEAGYSNQPQHF. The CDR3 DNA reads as TGCGCCAGCAGCTTGGAAGCAGGTTATAGCAATCAGCCCCAGCATTTT.

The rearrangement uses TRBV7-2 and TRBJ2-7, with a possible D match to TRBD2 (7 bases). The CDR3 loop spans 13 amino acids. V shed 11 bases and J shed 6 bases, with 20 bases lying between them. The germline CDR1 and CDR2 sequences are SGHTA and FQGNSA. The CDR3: CAGGAGLTREQYF. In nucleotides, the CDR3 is TGTGCCGGGGGGGCAGGTTTGACCCGCGAGCAGTACTTC. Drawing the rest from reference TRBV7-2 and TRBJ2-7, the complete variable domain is GAGVSQSPSNKVTEKGKDVELRCDPISGHTALYWYRQSLGQGLEFLIYFQGNSAPDKSGLPSDRFSAERTGGSVSTLTIQRTQQEDSAVYLCAGGAGLTREQYFGPGTRLTVT.

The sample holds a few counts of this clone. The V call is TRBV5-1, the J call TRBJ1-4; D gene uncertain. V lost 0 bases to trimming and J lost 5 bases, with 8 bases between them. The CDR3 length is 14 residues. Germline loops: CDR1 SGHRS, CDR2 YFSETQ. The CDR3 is CASSLGQENEKLFF. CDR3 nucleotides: TGCGCCAGCAGCTTGGGCCAGGAAAATGAAAAACTGTTTTTT.

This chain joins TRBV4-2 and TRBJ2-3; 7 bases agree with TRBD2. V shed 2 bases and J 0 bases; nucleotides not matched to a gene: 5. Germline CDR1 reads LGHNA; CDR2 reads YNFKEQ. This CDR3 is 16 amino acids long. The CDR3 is CASSQPSGISTDTQYF. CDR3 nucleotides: TGTGCCAGCAGCCAACCTAGCGGAATCAGCACAGATACGCAGTATTTT.

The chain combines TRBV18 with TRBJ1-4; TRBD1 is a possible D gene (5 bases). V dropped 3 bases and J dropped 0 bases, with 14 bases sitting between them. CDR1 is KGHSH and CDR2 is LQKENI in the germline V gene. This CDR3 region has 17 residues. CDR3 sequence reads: CASSPPSGGPTNEKLFF. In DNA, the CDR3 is TGTGCCAGCTCACCCCCCAGCGGGGGACCAACTAATGAAAAACTGTTTTTT.

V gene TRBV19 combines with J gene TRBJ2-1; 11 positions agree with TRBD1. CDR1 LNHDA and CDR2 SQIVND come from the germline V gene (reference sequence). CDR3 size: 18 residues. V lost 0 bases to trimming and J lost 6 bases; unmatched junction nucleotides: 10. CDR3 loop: CASSIDGGGTGGFNEQFF. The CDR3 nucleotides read TGTGCCAGTAGTATAGATGGAGGAGGGACAGGGGGATTCAATGAGCAGTTCTTC. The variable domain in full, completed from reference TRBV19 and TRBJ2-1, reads DGGITQSPKYLFRKEGQNVTLSCEQNLNHDAMYWYRQDPGQGLRLIYYSQIVNDFQKGDIAEGYSVSREKKESFPLTVTSAQKNPTAFYLCASSIDGGGTGGFNEQFFGPGTRLTVL.

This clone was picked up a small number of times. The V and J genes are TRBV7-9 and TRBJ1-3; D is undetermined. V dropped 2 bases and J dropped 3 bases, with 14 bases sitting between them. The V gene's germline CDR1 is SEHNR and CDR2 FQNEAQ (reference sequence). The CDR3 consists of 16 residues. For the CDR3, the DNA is TGTGCCAGCAGCTTAAATAGCCTAGGAGATGGAAACACCATATATTTT. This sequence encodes CASSLNSLGDGNTIYF.

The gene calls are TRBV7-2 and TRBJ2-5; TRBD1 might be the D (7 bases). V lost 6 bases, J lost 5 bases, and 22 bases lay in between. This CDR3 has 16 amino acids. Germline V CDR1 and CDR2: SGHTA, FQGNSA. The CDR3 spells CASRAGGTGPGETQYF. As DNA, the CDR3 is TGTGCCAGCAGAGCAGGGGGGACCGGCCCCGGGGAGACCCAGTACTTC. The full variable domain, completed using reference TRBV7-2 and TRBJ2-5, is GAGVSQSPSNKVTEKGKDVELRCDPISGHTALYWYRQSLGQGLEFLIYFQGNSAPDKSGLPSDRFSAERTGGSVSTLTIQRTQQEDSAVYLCASRAGGTGPGETQYFGPGTRLLVL.